The subject of this entry is one T cell receptor beta chain. Its antigen is unknown. Profiling relied on immunoSEQ multiplex PCR, and the TCRdb table lists in-frame clones only, not all of them. The sample yields 5,000 or so clones, around three fifths seen once. This entry comes from a study of CD8 T cell repertoires and HIV-1 epitope variants. Overall study context: Controls were a CMV, EBV and flu pool, Ebola AY9, and no peptide. Enriched T cells were co-cultured with equal numbers of autologous T cell-negative antigen-presenting cells.

The germline V gene has CDR1 MNHNS and CDR2 SASEGT. The length of the CDR3 is 14 residues. V lost 6 bases to trimming and J lost 2 bases, with 13 bases between them. The sequenced material came from cultured CD8+ T cells derived from PBMCs. The rearrangement links TRBV6-1 to TRBJ1-1; possible D gene TRBD1, 6 bases. The source of this sequence is a male donor with HIV. Here the CDR3 DNA reads TGTGCCAGCAGCGAACTACAGGGTAACACTGAAGCTTTCTTT. The encoded protein is CASSELQGNTEAFF.